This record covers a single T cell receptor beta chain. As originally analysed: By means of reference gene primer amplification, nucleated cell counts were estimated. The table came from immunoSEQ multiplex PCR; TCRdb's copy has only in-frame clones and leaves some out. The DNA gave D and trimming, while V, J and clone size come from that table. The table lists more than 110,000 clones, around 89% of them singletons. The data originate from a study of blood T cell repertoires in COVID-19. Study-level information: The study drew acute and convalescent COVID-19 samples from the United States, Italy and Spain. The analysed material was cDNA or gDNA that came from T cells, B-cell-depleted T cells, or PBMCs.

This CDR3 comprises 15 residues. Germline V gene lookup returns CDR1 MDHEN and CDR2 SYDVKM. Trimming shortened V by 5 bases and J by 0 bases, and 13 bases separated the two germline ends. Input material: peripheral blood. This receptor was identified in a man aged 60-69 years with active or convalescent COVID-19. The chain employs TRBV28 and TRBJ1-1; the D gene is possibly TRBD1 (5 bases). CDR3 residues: CASSPLDTLNTEAFF. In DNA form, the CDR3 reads TGTGCCAGCAGTCCTCTGGACACCTTGAACACTGAAGCTTTCTTT.